This T cell receptor beta chain originates from a study of CXCR3-negative and CXCR3-positive naive CD8 T cells. From germline, CDR1 is SGHRS and CDR2 YFSETQ. The CDR3 has 14 residues. UMI-labeled 5' RACE TRB cDNA libraries were prepared from the cells. Reanalyzing the 5' RACE reads, TCRdb keeps one entry per CDR3 protein, without DNA. The sample has more than 35,000 distinct CDR3 sequences. The chain links TRBV5-1 to TRBJ2-7. Material for sequencing was memory CD8+ T cells from blood. The sequence was collected from a human donor in good health. Some clones in this sample may be carry-over from other donors' samples. CDR3 sequence: CASSLDQGSYEQYF.